One sample yielded the 18 T cell receptor beta chains listed below, sequenced in a study of T cells after yellow fever vaccination. TCRdb analysed the 5' RACE reads with MiXCR anew, one entry per CDR3 protein. The repertoire includes about 350,000 distinct CDR3 sequences, roughly 8.4% of them detected once, and approximately 15% sits in the top ten. The sequencing here drew on PBMCs, taken more than 35 days after the first yellow fever vaccination. These receptors all come from a man aged 18 to 29 who received the YFV17D yellow fever vaccine.

This clonotype was observed a few times. The genes are TRBV6-6 and TRBJ1-5; the match to TRBD1 covers 7 bases. The CDR3 runs 12 residues. CDR1 and CDR2 from the germline V gene are MNHNY and SVGAGI (reference sequence). J lost 8 bases, V lost 8 bases, and 6 bases had no gene match. The CDR3 DNA is TGTGCCAGCTGTTCTCAGGGGGAGCCCCAGCATTTT. It translates to CASCSQGEPQHF.

V usage is TRBV6-5 and J usage is TRBJ2-3, with 11 bases aligning to TRBD1. Germline CDR1 is MNHEY and CDR2 is SVGAGI. CDR3 length: 16 residues. Trimming cost V 6 bases and J 1 base; bases outside gene matches: 6. For the CDR3, the DNA is TGTGCCAGCAGGCTCAGGGGACAGGGGGGCACAGATACGCAGTATTTT. Amino acids: CASRLRGQGGTDTQYF.

This clonotype has only a few counts. V is TRBV15 and J is TRBJ2-1; no clear D. V was trimmed by 0 bases and J by 0 bases, leaving 3 bases between them. Germline CDR1 and CDR2: LNHNV and YYDKDF (reference sequence). CDR3 length: 14 amino acids. The CDR3 DNA follows: TGTGCCACCAGCAGAGATTACTCCTACAATGAGCAGTTCTTC. It translates to CATSRDYSYNEQFF.

This clonotype was counted only a few times. The gene calls are TRBV2 and TRBJ1-5; tentatively, D is TRBD1 (5 bases). CDR1 SNHLY and CDR2 FYNNEI come from the germline V gene. V was shortened by 4 bases and J by 6 bases, with 13 bases between the two germline ends. This CDR3 comprises 14 residues. Here the CDR3 DNA reads TGTGCCAGCAGTGTGTTGGGGGTAGGTCAGCCCCAGCATTTT. This gives the protein CASSVLGVGQPQHF.

This clonotype was seen only a few times. V is TRBV30 and J is TRBJ2-1; 7 bases agree with TRBD1. Per germline, CDR1 GTSNPN and CDR2 SVGIG (reference sequence). There are 15 residues in the CDR3. Trimming cost V 4 bases and J 4 bases; bases outside gene matches: 10. As DNA, the CDR3 is TGTGCCTGGAAAGTTAGGGACAGAATATACAATGAGCAGTTCTTC. This encodes CAWKVRDRIYNEQFF.

This clonotype was recorded a few times. The rearrangement links TRBV7-2 to TRBJ2-3, with D possibly TRBD2 on 6 matching bases. The CDR3 has 14 residues. V was shortened by 6 bases and J by 2 bases, with 12 bases between the two germline ends. CDR1 and CDR2 from the germline V gene are SGHTA and FQGNSA. The CDR3 loop is CASRLGGITDTQYF. The CDR3 nucleotides read TGTGCCAGCAGACTCGGGGGTATCACAGATACGCAGTATTTT.

The chain uses TRBV12-3 or TRBV12-4 and TRBJ1-5, with 8 bases fitting TRBD1. The trim removed 6 bases at V and 6 bases at J, leaving 4 bases unmatched. There are 13 residues in the CDR3. In DNA form, the CDR3 reads TGTGCCAGCAGACAGACAGGGGCTCAGCCCCAGCATTTT. This sequence encodes CASRQTGAQPQHF.

Many counts were recorded for this clonotype. The chain joins TRBV9 to TRBJ1-2; no firm D call. Deletions cut 0 bases from V and 3 bases from J, with 12 bases between. The CDR3 length is 15 residues. Germline lookup yields CDR1 SGDLS and CDR2 YYNGEE. The CDR3 bases are TGTGCCAGCAGCGTAGACGGGGAACCAGACTATGGCTACACCTTC. This translates into CASSVDGEPDYGYTF.

This clonotype was seen a few times. CDR3 nucleotides: TGCAGTGCTAGAGGACTAGCGGGGGGATCGCGGGAGACCCAGTACTTC. Translated: CSARGLAGGSRETQYF. The chain recombines TRBV20-1 with TRBJ2-5; 13 bases fit TRBD2. This CDR3 comprises 16 residues. Trimming at V came to 1 base and at J to 5 bases, leaving 7 bases not matched to a gene. The germline V gene encodes CDR1 DFQATT and CDR2 SNEGSKA (reference sequence).

The table lists this clonotype with a few counts. The V call is TRBV4-2, the J call TRBJ1-1; 8 positions agree with TRBD1. This CDR3 is 14 amino acids long. V lost 3 bases, J lost 5 bases, and 5 bases stayed unmatched. CDR1 LGHNA and CDR2 YNFKEQ come from the germline V gene. In DNA, the CDR3 is TGTGCCAGCAGCCACCAGGGGGCGAAGACTGAAGCTTTCTTT. It translates to CASSHQGAKTEAFF.

This clonotype has at least ten counts. The chain is built from TRBV5-1 and TRBJ2-6; tentative D call: TRBD1 (6 bases). The CDR3 covers 15 residues. Deletions cut 5 bases from V and 0 bases from J, with 9 bases between. Germline V gene sequence: CDR1 SGHRS, CDR2 YFSETQ. CDR3 sequence: CASSGQTSGANVLTF. Here the CDR3 DNA reads TGCGCCAGCAGTGGACAGACCTCTGGGGCCAACGTCCTGACTTTC.

There are a few counts of this clonotype. The CDR3 here is CASSGQGTGGNTIYF. CDR3 DNA sequence: TGTGCCAGCAGTGGACAGGGGACGGGTGGAAACACCATATATTTT. The V and J genes are TRBV12-3 or TRBV12-4 and TRBJ1-3; TRBD1 agrees at 9 bases. Germline trimming cut 5 bases from V and 3 bases from J; bases unmatched to any gene: 5. CDR3 length: 15 residues.

The CDR3 bases are TGTGCCAGCAGCGACGTACAGGGACTGAACACTGAAGCTTTCTTT. Protein sequence: CASSDVQGLNTEAFF. The J gene is TRBJ1-1, the V gene TRBV5-6; D might be TRBD1 (6 bases). This CDR3 has 15 amino acids. CDR1 SGHDT and CDR2 YYEEEE come from the germline V gene. The V end was cut by 4 bases, the J end by 0 bases, with 13 bases between. The variable domain in full, with the rest retrieved from reference TRBV5-6 and TRBJ1-1, is DAGVTQSPTHLIKTRGQQVTLRCSPKSGHDTVSWYQQALGQGPQFIFQYYEEEERQRGNFPDRFSGHQFPNYSSELNVNALLLGDSALYLCASSDVQGLNTEAFFGQGTRLTVV.

This clonotype was seen a handful of times. J is TRBJ1-3 and V is TRBV7-2; 12 bases are a match to TRBD1. V lost 5 bases and J lost 3; bases outside the gene matches: 8. This CDR3 region has 17 residues. The germline CDR1 and CDR2 sequences are SGHTA and FQGNSA. CDR3 DNA sequence: TGTGCCAGCAGCCGGGTAGGGACAGGGGGCAGTGGAAACACCATATATTTT. It codes for CASSRVGTGGSGNTIYF.

This clonotype was recorded a few times. The chain combines TRBV20-1 with TRBJ1-6, with D unclear. Trimming shortened V by 0 bases and J by 8 bases, and 11 bases separated the two germline ends. The CDR3 contains 14 residues. Germline CDR1 and CDR2: DFQATT and SNEGSKA (reference sequence). For the CDR3, the DNA is TGCAGTGCTAGAGATCCCGAAGGAGATTCACCCCTCCACTTT. Translating it yields CSARDPEGDSPLHF.

In its sample, this clonotype was seen many times. V and J are TRBV6-4 and TRBJ2-2, with D maybe TRBD2 (6 bases). V lost 0 bases to trimming and J lost 5 bases, with 16 bases between them. CDR3 size: 17 residues. The germline V gene has CDR1 MRHNA and CDR2 SNTAGT. In nucleotides, the CDR3 is TGTGCCAGCAGTGACTCGATTCCAGGGACTGGGACCGGGGAGCTGTTTTTT. The encoded protein is CASSDSIPGTGTGELFF.

CDR3 protein: CAWSVPGAGYGYTF. The CDR3 nucleotides are TGTGCCTGGAGTGTACCCGGAGCTGGCTATGGCTACACCTTC. This chain uses TRBV30 with TRBJ1-2; D is uncertain. The CDR3 is made up of 14 amino acids. V lost 0 bases, J lost 4 bases, and 12 bases lay in between. CDR1 GTSNPN and CDR2 SVGIG come from the germline V gene (reference sequence).

This chain uses TRBV7-2 with TRBJ1-1; 8 bases are shared with TRBD1. The length of the CDR3 is 13 residues. The germline V gene has CDR1 SGHTA and CDR2 FQGNSA. V was clipped by 3 bases and J by 7 bases; unmatched bases: 4. CDR3 sequence reads: CASSLTGAGEAFF. CDR3 DNA sequence: TGTGCCAGCAGCTTGACAGGGGCGGGTGAAGCTTTCTTT. The complete variable domain, with remaining parts taken from reference TRBV7-2 and TRBJ1-1, reads GAGVSQSPSNKVTEKGKDVELRCDPISGHTALYWYRQSLGQGLEFLIYFQGNSAPDKSGLPSDRFSAERTGGSVSTLTIQRTQQEDSAVYLCASSLTGAGEAFFGQGTRLTVV.